A selection of T cell receptor beta chains follows, all from one sample in a study of T-cell memory formation after mild COVID-19. MiXCR, applied by TCRdb to the 5' RACE reads, yields one record per CDR3 protein. The sample includes 280,000 or so distinct CDR3 sequences, roughly 8% of them seen just once. The sequencing input was PBMCs or a T cell subset sorted from them (not recorded which). The receptors derive from a man younger than 30 who had mild COVID-19 (a few samples of this study predate the infection). Cell type and time point are not known. CDR3s include the opening cysteine and the closing phenylalanine or tryptophan. Fields, in order: clone size, V gene, J gene, CDR3 length, D gene, CDR3 DNA, CDR3 protein. The D gene is left open where the match is weak. Only some rows state a clone size, as once, few, many or a class for expanded clones.

clone size: many
V gene: TRBV4-1
J gene: TRBJ2-3
CDR3 length: 18
D gene: -
CDR3 DNA: TGCGCCAGCAGCCAAGATAAGGATTCTCCGGCCTCCACAGATACGCAGTATTTT
CDR3 protein: CASSQDKDSPASTDTQYF

clone size: few
V gene: TRBV20-1
J gene: TRBJ2-5
CDR3 length: 13
D gene: -
CDR3 DNA: TGCAGTCCGACTAGAGGGCCTCAAGAGACCCAGTACTTC
CDR3 protein: CSPTRGPQETQYF

clone size: few
V gene: TRBV6-5
J gene: TRBJ2-3
CDR3 length: 16
D gene: TRBD2
CDR3 DNA: TGTGCCAGCAGCCGGACTAGCGGGGGGTGGATAGATACGCAGTATTTT
CDR3 protein: CASSRTSGGWIDTQYF

clone size: -
V gene: TRBV12-3/TRBV12-4
J gene: TRBJ1-2
CDR3 length: 16
D gene: -
CDR3 DNA: TGTGCCAGCAGTTCCGCCCCGGGAGCGGCTAACTATGGCTACACCTTC
CDR3 protein: CASSSAPGAANYGYTF

clone size: -
V gene: TRBV11-2
J gene: TRBJ1-4
CDR3 length: 14
D gene: -
CDR3 DNA: TGTGCCAGCAGCTTAGGGTTGGGGAGTGAAAAACTGTTTTTT
CDR3 protein: CASSLGLGSEKLFF

clone size: few
V gene: TRBV2
J gene: TRBJ1-6
CDR3 length: 16
D gene: -
CDR3 DNA: TGTGCCAGCACCACGGGACACGGAGGGGGTAATTCACCCCTCCACTTT
CDR3 protein: CASTTGHGGGNSPLHF

clone size: many
V gene: TRBV7-2
J gene: TRBJ1-6
CDR3 length: 14
D gene: -
CDR3 DNA: TGTGCCAGCAGCGTCGGGACATGGGATTCACCCCTCCACTTT
CDR3 protein: CASSVGTWDSPLHF

clone size: -
V gene: TRBV9
J gene: TRBJ2-3
CDR3 length: 16
D gene: TRBD2
CDR3 DNA: TGTGCCAGCAGCTCTCACCCAGCGGGGGGTTCAGATACGCAGTATTTT
CDR3 protein: CASSSHPAGGSDTQYF

clone size: many
V gene: TRBV5-1
J gene: TRBJ2-1
CDR3 length: 15
D gene: -
CDR3 DNA: TGCGCCAGCAGCTTTCCAGGGGCGTCATACAATGAGCAGTTCTTC
CDR3 protein: CASSFPGASYNEQFF

clone size: -
V gene: TRBV27
J gene: TRBJ2-7
CDR3 length: 15
D gene: -
CDR3 DNA: TGTGCCAGCAGTGTTAAAGCCGGAGGGCTCTACGAGCAGTACTTC
CDR3 protein: CASSVKAGGLYEQYF

clone size: many
V gene: TRBV7-9
J gene: TRBJ2-1
CDR3 length: 14
D gene: TRBD1
CDR3 DNA: TGTGCCAGCAGCTTAAACCGGGACAGCAATGAGCAGTTCTTC
CDR3 protein: CASSLNRDSNEQFF

clone size: -
V gene: TRBV6-2/TRBV6-3
J gene: TRBJ2-7
CDR3 length: 11
D gene: -
CDR3 DNA: TGTGCCAGCTACGGTGGTGGCGAGCAGTACTTC
CDR3 protein: CASYGGGEQYF

clone size: few
V gene: TRBV11-3
J gene: TRBJ2-2
CDR3 length: 16
D gene: TRBD2
CDR3 DNA: TGTGCCAGCAGCCTGTGGGGTGCGGGAGTCACCGGGGAGCTGTTTTTT
CDR3 protein: CASSLWGAGVTGELFF

clone size: many
V gene: TRBV7-2
J gene: TRBJ1-6
CDR3 length: 12
D gene: -
CDR3 DNA: TGTGCCAGCAGCTCCTATAATTCACCCCTCCACTTT
CDR3 protein: CASSSYNSPLHF

clone size: few
V gene: TRBV15
J gene: TRBJ2-5
CDR3 length: 16
D gene: -
CDR3 DNA: TGTGCCACCAGCAGAGGAGGAGGGGGGGCCGTTAAGACCCAGTACTTC
CDR3 protein: CATSRGGGGAVKTQYF

clone size: -
V gene: TRBV9
J gene: TRBJ2-1
CDR3 length: 16
D gene: -
CDR3 DNA: TGTGCCAGCAGCCGCAGGGACGGATACTCCTACAATGAGCAGTTCTTC
CDR3 protein: CASSRRDGYSYNEQFF

clone size: hyperexpanded
V gene: TRBV12-3/TRBV12-4
J gene: TRBJ2-3
CDR3 length: 14
D gene: -
CDR3 DNA: TGTGCCAGCAGTTTGGGCGGGGTAGGGGATACGCAGTATTTT
CDR3 protein: CASSLGGVGDTQYF

clone size: few
V gene: TRBV5-1
J gene: TRBJ2-3
CDR3 length: 15
D gene: TRBD2
CDR3 DNA: TGCGCCAGCAGCCGGCGGGCGGGGGGTCCAGATACGCAGTATTTT
CDR3 protein: CASSRRAGGPDTQYF

clone size: many
V gene: TRBV27
J gene: TRBJ2-2
CDR3 length: 11
D gene: -
CDR3 DNA: TGTGCCAGCAGTGCAACCGGGGAGCTGTTTTTT
CDR3 protein: CASSATGELFF

clone size: many
V gene: TRBV7-3
J gene: TRBJ1-1
CDR3 length: 14
D gene: -
CDR3 DNA: TGTGCCAGCAGCCCCGGTGGGGGATACACTGAAGCTTTCTTT
CDR3 protein: CASSPGGGYTEAFF

clone size: few
V gene: TRBV20-1
J gene: TRBJ2-3
CDR3 length: 19
D gene: TRBD2
CDR3 DNA: TGCAGTGCTAGAGACCCCCTGGCTAGCGGGGGGGCAGGAAGAGATACGCAGTATTTT
CDR3 protein: CSARDPLASGGAGRDTQYF

clone size: few
V gene: TRBV12-3/TRBV12-4
J gene: TRBJ1-5
CDR3 length: 15
D gene: TRBD1
CDR3 DNA: TGTGCCAGCAGTCCCACAGGGGCCGGCAATCAGCCCCAGCATTTT
CDR3 protein: CASSPTGAGNQPQHF